A single TCR beta chain is shown here with its context. This specimen belongs to a study of control samples from healthy donors and cancer patients. Germline loops: CDR1 LGHDT, CDR2 YNNKEL (reference sequence). V lost 4 bases to trimming and J lost 3 bases, with 10 bases between them. The CDR3 consists of 14 residues. Method: immunoSEQ multiplex PCR; TCRdb's copy keeps in-frame clones and lacks some. Here the sample spans 130,000 or so clones, about 90% being singletons. The sequencing sample was made of blood. This sequence joins TRBV3-1 (or the pseudogene TRBV3-2) and TRBJ2-4; perhaps TRBD2 as D (5 bases). The clonotype originates from a young man in good health. This CDR3 is CASSPPGNKNIQYF. Here the CDR3 DNA reads TGTGCCAGCAGCCCGCCGGGGAACAAAAACATTCAGTACTTC.